Below are 8 T cell receptor beta chains sequenced from a single sample in a study of tumor-infiltrating lymphocytes in primary liver carcinoma. Making TCR beta cDNA involved roughly 500 ng total RNA and a constant-region primer. Three nested multiplex PCR rounds, a slightly modified ARM-PCR method, built the TCR beta libraries. TRBV1-TRBV30 forward primers paired with a C-beta reverse primer were used in the first two PCR rounds, which ran approximately 10 cycles each. A single record per CDR3 protein comes from TCRdb applying MiXCR to the multiplex PCR reads. The repertoire consists of tens of thousands of distinct CDR3 sequences, with 75% to 80% occurring once and the leading ten covering roughly 42%. Unsorted bulk tissue (20-30 mg) underwent RNA and DNA co-extraction. The sample was liver tumor tissue from sampling region 1. Subset noted: tumor region T1, superior pole. These receptors came from a woman aged 25 to 39 with primary liver carcinoma and hepatitis B virus infection.

As for this clonotype: One end of the junction does not line up with germline, which may come from a read error. V is TRBV29-1 and J is TRBJ2-3, with no clear D. CDR3 size: 14 residues. Germline V gene lookup returns CDR1 SQVTM and CDR2 ANQGSEA. CDR3 protein: CSVEELSSTNTQCF. The CDR3 DNA follows: TGCAGCGTTGAAGAACTAAGTTCCACAAATACACAGTGTTTT.

The V call is TRBV28, the J call TRBJ1-2; D is uncertain. The CDR3 spans 16 residues. CDR1 MDHEN and CDR2 SYDVKM come from the germline V gene. Trimming removed 2 bases at V and 4 bases at J, with 17 bases between. The CDR3 DNA follows: TGTGCCAGCAGTTTAACGGCAGCAGAAAAAATCTATGGCTACACCTTC. Translating it yields CASSLTAAEKIYGYTF.

Note on this clonotype: The junction departs from germline at one end; a sequencing error may be responsible. The chain couples TRBV29-1 to TRBJ2-2; D perhaps matches TRBD2 (6 bases). The CDR3 has 13 residues. Per the germline V gene, CDR1 is SQVTM and CDR2 is ANQGSEA. CDR3 sequence: CSGGRRDAGGLFF. CDR3 coding DNA: TGCAGCGGTGGGAGACGAGACGCCGGGGGGCTGTTTTTT.

CDR3 in amino acids: CASSPISVRFPGDEQFF. In DNA form, the CDR3 reads TGTGCCAGCAGCCCTATTAGCGTGAGGTTCCCAGGCGATGAGCAGTTCTTC. V usage is TRBV11-2 and J usage is TRBJ2-1; a weak D match, TRBD2 (5 bases). V lost 5 bases, J lost 8 bases, and 25 bases lay in between. CDR3 size: 17 residues. CDR1 SGHAT and CDR2 FQNNGV come from the germline V gene.

Notes on this clonotype: The final CDR3 position lacks the conserved phenylalanine or tryptophan, pointing to a likely read error. The DNA is left out, because the CDR3 cannot be placed on it with certainty; the CDR3 is given as TCRdb lists it. This chain connects TRBV10-3 to TRBJ2-5. Germline CDR1 is ENHRY and CDR2 is SYGVKD. Inclusive of both ends, the CDR3 amounts to 15 amino acids. The CDR3 sequence is CAISESATRQETRYL.

Of note for this clonotype: Its ends do not fully match the called genes, so a read error is possible. This chain joins TRBV11-2 and TRBJ1-1; 11 bases align to TRBD1. CDR1 is SGHAT, CDR2 FQNNGV, per germline. The CDR3 runs to 19 residues. The CDR3 protein is CGSAQDRGRKRWSNTEAFF. The CDR3 DNA reads as TGTGGCAGCGCTCAGGACAGGGGGCGCAAGAGGTGGAGTAACACTGAAGCTTTCTTT.

In regard to this clonotype: At one boundary the junction diverges from the germline segment, which might be a read error. The chain joins TRBV28 to TRBJ2-1, with TRBD2 matching over 14 bases. Germline lookup yields CDR1 MDHEN and CDR2 SYDVKM. CDR3 length equals 16 residues. In DNA, the CDR3 is TGTACCAGCAGCCCCGGGACTAGCGGGAGCACACATGAGCAGTTATTC. As protein: CTSSPGTSGSTHEQLF.

A note on this clonotype: A much larger clone differs from this one at a single base, so this may be a read error. The CDR3 end shows no conserved phenylalanine or tryptophan, and so a read error is likely. The chain recombines TRBV6-5 with TRBJ1-1; D is ambiguous. Looked up from germline, CDR1 is MNHEY and CDR2 is SVGAGI. The CDR3 is 11 residues long. CDR3 region: CPSSYADVAFS. The DNA for the CDR3 is TGTCCCAGCAGTTATGCAGATGTAGCTTTCTCT.